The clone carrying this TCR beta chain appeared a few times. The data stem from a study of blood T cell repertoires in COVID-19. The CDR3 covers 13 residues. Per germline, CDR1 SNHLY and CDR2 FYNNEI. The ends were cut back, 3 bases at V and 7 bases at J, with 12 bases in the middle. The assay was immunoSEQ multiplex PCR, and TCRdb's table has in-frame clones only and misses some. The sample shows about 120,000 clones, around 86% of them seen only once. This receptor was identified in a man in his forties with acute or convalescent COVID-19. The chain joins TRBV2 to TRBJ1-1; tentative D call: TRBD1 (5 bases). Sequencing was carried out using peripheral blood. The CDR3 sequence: CASSEQGSHEAFF. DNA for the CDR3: TGTGCCAGCAGTGAGCAGGGTTCCCATGAAGCTTTCTTT.